This T cell receptor (beta chain) was obtained from a study of human T cells and chemical hapten exposure. Study details: Throughout a study of 20 to 25 weeks, patients underwent weekly scalp administration of diphenylcyclopropenone doses. Mainly, slight library volume differences in the pool made TCR yields vary.

The time point here: patch test 2, 6 weeks after DPC sensitization. Indicated treatment: therapeutic diphenylcyclopropenone sensitization with weekly scalp DPC. The library labeled individual cDNA molecules by adding unique molecular identifiers to them. TCRdb independently ran MiXCR on the RACE reads; one entry per CDR3 protein. The data contain fewer than 85,000 distinct CDR3 sequences, around a tenth of them singletons. Germline CDR1 and CDR2: LGHNA and YSLEER. This CDR3 is built from 15 residues. Trimming cost V 2 bases and J 0 bases, with 5 bases left between them. Sample: whole blood, taken in connection with sensitization to the hapten diphenylcyclopropenone (DPC). V usage is TRBV4-3 and J usage is TRBJ2-6, with D uncertain. The TCR sequence derives from a young man with alopecia areata. Some clones in this sample may be carry-over from other donors' samples. CDR3 coding DNA: TGCGCCAGCAGCCAATTTAGCTCTGGGGCCAACGTCCTGACTTTC. Translated: CASSQFSSGANVLTF.